Each of the 12 T cell receptor beta chains below was sequenced from the same sample in a study of T cell repertoires in cytomegalovirus infection. Via MiXCR, TCRdb re-called the reads, giving one row per CDR3 protein. The table lists about 260,000 distinct CDR3 sequences, roughly 13% of them singletons, with 7.5% to 10% in the top ten. The sequenced sample was PBMCs. The receptors were sampled from a human donor in good health (CMV status not recorded). Some clones in this sample may be carry-over from other donors' samples.

V usage is TRBV3-1 and J usage is TRBJ2-7; tentative D call: TRBD2 (5 bases). The CDR3 is 14 residues long. From germline, CDR1 is LGHDT and CDR2 YNNKEL (reference sequence). Deletions cut 4 bases from V and 3 bases from J, with 13 bases between. CDR3 sequence reads: CASSPRRAHYEQYF. The CDR3 DNA reads as TGTGCCAGCAGCCCCCGGCGGGCGCACTACGAGCAGTACTTC.

This clonotype was recorded at least ten times. The chain combines TRBV7-9 with TRBJ2-1, with TRBD1 identical over 8 bases. This CDR3 is built from 13 residues. Germline CDR1 reads SEHNR; CDR2 reads FQNEAQ (reference sequence). With V trimmed by 5 bases and J by 9 bases, 6 bases remained unmatched. CDR3 sequence (DNA): TGTGCCAGCAGCCAGACAGGGGCGACTGAGCAGTTCTTC. It specifies CASSQTGATEQFF.

This clonotype came up many times. The J gene is TRBJ2-7, the V gene TRBV27, with 7 positions matching TRBD2. Unmatched junction bases numbered 2, after V lost 3 bases and J lost 3 bases. Germline V gene data show CDR1 as MNHEY and CDR2 as SMNVEV (reference sequence). CDR3 size: 13 residues. The CDR3 protein is CASSLAGDYEQYF. CDR3 DNA: TGTGCCAGCAGTTTGGCGGGAGACTACGAGCAGTACTTC.

Many counts were recorded for this clonotype. This rearrangement joins TRBV6-6 to TRBJ2-7, with 7 bases aligning to TRBD1. V dropped 8 bases and J dropped 1; count of bases not matched to a gene: 5. The CDR3 covers 13 residues. In germline, CDR1 is MNHNY, CDR2 SVGAGI (reference sequence). The CDR3, as DNA: TGTGCCAGCCGGGACAGTTCTTCCTACGAGCAGTACTTC. This codes for CASRDSSSYEQYF.

The sample holds many counts of this clonotype. The V gene is TRBV7-8, the J gene TRBJ2-1, with D perhaps being TRBD1 or TRBD2 (5 bases each). Germline assignment: CDR1 SGHVS and CDR2 FQNEAQ. V dropped 5 bases and J dropped 13 bases, with 33 bases sitting between them. The CDR3 length is 18 residues. As DNA, the CDR3 is TGTGCCAGCAGCCCAAACTCCCGGGGCCGAGGTGAACGTCCGAAACAGTTCTTC. This codes for CASSPNSRGRGERPKQFF. Looking up the rest from reference TRBV7-8 and TRBJ2-1 gives the full variable domain: GAGVSQSPRYKVAKRGQDVALRCDPISGHVSLFWYQQALGQGPEFLTYFQNEAQLDKSGLPSDRFFAERPEGSVSTLKIQRTQQEDSAVYLCASSPNSRGRGERPKQFFGPGTRLTVL.

This clonotype was detected ten times or more. The gene calls are TRBV7-2 and TRBJ2-1; D is undetermined. Trimming cost V 5 bases and J 8 bases, with 13 bases left between them. The germline V gene encodes CDR1 SGHTA and CDR2 FQGNSA. The CDR3 covers 13 residues. CDR3 in amino acids: CASSPGPWDEQFF. The CDR3 region has the DNA TGTGCCAGCAGCCCAGGACCGTGGGATGAGCAGTTCTTC.

The table lists this clonotype with many counts. The V call is TRBV7-2, the J call TRBJ2-1; D is possibly TRBD1 or TRBD2 (5 bases each). Per the germline V gene, CDR1 is SGHTA and CDR2 is FQGNSA. CDR3 length: 16 amino acids. With 1 base removed from V and 2 bases from J, the gap between germline ends came to 12 bases. CDR3: CASSLVEGRTYNEQFF. CDR3 nucleotides: TGTGCCAGCAGCTTAGTTGAGGGGCGAACCTACAATGAGCAGTTCTTC.

Turning to this clonotype: This may be a read error: a much more frequent sequence differs by one nucleotide. The rearrangement joins TRBV20-1 to TRBJ2-7, with 9 bases that match TRBD2. In germline, CDR1 is DFQATT, CDR2 SNEGSKA (reference sequence). The CDR3 is made up of 13 amino acids. DNA for the CDR3: TGCAGTGTAAAGCGGGGGGCATCCTGCGAGCAGTACTTC. This sequence encodes CSVKRGASCEQYF.

A few counts support this clonotype. This chain connects TRBV4-3 to TRBJ1-5, with D uncertain. The V gene's germline CDR1 is LGHNA and CDR2 YSLEER. This CDR3 comprises 14 residues. Trimming cost V 1 base and J 6 bases, with 10 bases left between them. The CDR3 nucleotides read TGCGCCAGCAGCCAAGGGTTAGTAGGTCAGCCCCAGCATTTT. Amino acids: CASSQGLVGQPQHF.

The rearrangement uses TRBV7-3 and TRBJ1-1; 7 nucleotides match TRBD1. CDR1 and CDR2 (germline): SGHTA, FQGTGA. V gave up 5 bases and J gave up 7 bases; unmatched junction bases: 7. CDR3 length: 13 residues. The CDR3 DNA is TGTGCCAGCAGCCGAATCCGGGACAGTGAAGCTTTCTTT. It yields the protein CASSRIRDSEAFF.

This clonotype has ten or more counts. This chain links TRBV7-6 with TRBJ2-7; 10 bases are shared with TRBD1. V lost 5 bases, J lost 5 bases, and 3 bases stayed unmatched. The germline gives CDR1 SGHVS, CDR2 FNYEAQ. CDR3 length: 13 residues. The CDR3 loop is CASSRTGGDEQYF. CDR3 DNA sequence: TGTGCCAGCAGCCGGACAGGGGGGGACGAGCAGTACTTC.

This clonotype was recorded a few times. V usage is TRBV25-1 and J usage is TRBJ1-1, with a tentative D call TRBD1 (5 bases). The germline CDR1 and CDR2 sequences are MGHDK and SYGVNS. Trimming removed 6 bases at V and 0 bases at J, with 14 bases between. The CDR3 spans 15 residues. CDR3 loop: CASRDRDHMNTEAFF. The CDR3 bases are TGTGCCAGCAGGGACCGGGACCACATGAACACTGAAGCTTTCTTT.